This T cell receptor (beta chain) was sequenced during a study of T-cell reconstitution after alpha-beta-depleted transplantation in children (dated by TCRdb to 2016 to 2017). A note on the overall study: Using TCR repertoire profiling, the study followed T-cell immune reconstitution in a quantitative way in children after TCRalphabeta/CD19-depleted allogeneic hematopoietic cell transplantation.

The germline V and J ends show losses of 1 base and 2 bases respectively, and no gene match explains 11 bases of the junction. The CDR3 holds 18 amino acids from the cysteine to the phenylalanine. Only the CDR3 part of the read is kept: 54 bases, read in frame from the first base. Receptor libraries were prepared by PCR. Sequencing instrument: Illumina HiSeq 2500. TCR libraries were prepared with molecular barcoding, using unique molecular identifiers to normalize TCRbeta repertoire quantification. In-frame beta chains were kept once TCRdb had trimmed the public reads at Q25 with fastp and called clones with MiXCR. Each entry merges the rows of one CDR3 protein and shows their most common DNA and genes. Within this sample are about half a million distinct CDR3 sequences, with about 12% of them counted one time only. Around 5.8% of the sample is taken by the ten largest. This clonotype was picked up many times. Its antigen remains unidentified. The input lacks base qualities; no much larger clone sits a single base away.

Specimen: PBMCs from the stem cell graft donor, collected from the stem cell graft. The source is a human donor who donated a stem cell graft to a child with combined immunodeficiency. The chain links TRBV12-3 or TRBV12-4 with TRBJ2-3; 8 of the junction bases match TRBD2. The CDR3 in this case is CASSLGGGGRRYTDTQYF. The nucleotide sequence reads as follows: TGTGCCAGCAGTTTAGGTGGAGGCGGGAGGAGATACACAGATACGCAGTATTTT.